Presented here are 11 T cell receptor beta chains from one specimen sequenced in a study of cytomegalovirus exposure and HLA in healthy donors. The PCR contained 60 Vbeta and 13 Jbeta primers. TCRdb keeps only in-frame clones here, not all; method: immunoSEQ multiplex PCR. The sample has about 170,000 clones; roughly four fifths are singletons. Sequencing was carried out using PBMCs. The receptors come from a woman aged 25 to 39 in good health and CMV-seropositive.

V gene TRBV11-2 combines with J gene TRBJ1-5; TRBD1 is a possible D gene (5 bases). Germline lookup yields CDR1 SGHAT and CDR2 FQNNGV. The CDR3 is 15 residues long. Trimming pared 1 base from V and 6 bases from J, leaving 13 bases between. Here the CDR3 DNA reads TGTGCCAGCAGCTTAGGCCTCCAGGGCAGTCAGCCCCAGCATTTT. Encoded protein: CASSLGLQGSQPQHF.

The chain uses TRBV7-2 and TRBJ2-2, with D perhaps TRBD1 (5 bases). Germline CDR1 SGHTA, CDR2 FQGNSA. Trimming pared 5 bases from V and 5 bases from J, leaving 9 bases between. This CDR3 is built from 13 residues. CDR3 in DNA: TGTGCCAGCAGCCCTTCAGGGACCGGGGAGCTGTTTTTT. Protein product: CASSPSGTGELFF. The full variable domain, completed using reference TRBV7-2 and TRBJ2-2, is GAGVSQSPSNKVTEKGKDVELRCDPISGHTALYWYRQSLGQGLEFLIYFQGNSAPDKSGLPSDRFSAERTGGSVSTLTIQRTQQEDSAVYLCASSPSGTGELFFGEGSRLTVL.

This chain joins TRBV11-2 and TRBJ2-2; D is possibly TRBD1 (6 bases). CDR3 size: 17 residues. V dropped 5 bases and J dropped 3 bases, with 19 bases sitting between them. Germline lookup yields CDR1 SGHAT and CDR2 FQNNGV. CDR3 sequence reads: CASSPLQGPHYTGELFF. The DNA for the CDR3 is TGTGCCAGCAGCCCACTTCAGGGGCCTCATTACACCGGGGAGCTGTTTTTT.

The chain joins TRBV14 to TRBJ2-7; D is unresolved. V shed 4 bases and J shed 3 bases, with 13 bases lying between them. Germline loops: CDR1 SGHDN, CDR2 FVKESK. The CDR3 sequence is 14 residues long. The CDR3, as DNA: TGTGCCAGCAGCCGTGGGCATGGCCTCTACGAGCAGTACTTC. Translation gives CASSRGHGLYEQYF.

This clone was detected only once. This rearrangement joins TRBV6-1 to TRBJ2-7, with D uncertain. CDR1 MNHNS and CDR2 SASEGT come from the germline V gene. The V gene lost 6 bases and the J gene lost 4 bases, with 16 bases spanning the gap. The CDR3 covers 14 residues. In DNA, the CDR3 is TGTGCCAGCAGCCAGGTTAATCGGCGATACGAGCAGTACTTC. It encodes CASSQVNRRYEQYF.

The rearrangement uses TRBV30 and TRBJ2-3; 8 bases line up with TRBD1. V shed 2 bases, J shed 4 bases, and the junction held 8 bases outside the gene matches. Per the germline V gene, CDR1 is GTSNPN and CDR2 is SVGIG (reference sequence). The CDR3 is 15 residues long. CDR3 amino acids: CAWSSPDRVSDTQYF. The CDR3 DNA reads TGTGCCTGGAGTTCTCCGGACAGGGTATCAGATACGCAGTATTTT.

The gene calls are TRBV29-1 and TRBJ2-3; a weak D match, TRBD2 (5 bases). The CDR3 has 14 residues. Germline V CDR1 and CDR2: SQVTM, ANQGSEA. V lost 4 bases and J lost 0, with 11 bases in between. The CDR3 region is CSVASGTSTDTQYF. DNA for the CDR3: TGCAGCGTTGCAAGCGGAACTAGCACAGATACGCAGTATTTT.

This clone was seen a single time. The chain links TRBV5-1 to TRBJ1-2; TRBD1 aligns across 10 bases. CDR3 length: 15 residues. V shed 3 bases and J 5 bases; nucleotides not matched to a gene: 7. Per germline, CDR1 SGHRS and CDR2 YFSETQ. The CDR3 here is CASSSTAGQGYGYTF. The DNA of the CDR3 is TGCGCCAGCAGCTCAACAGCGGGACAGGGGTATGGCTACACCTTC.

The chain's CDR3 is CASSYSPGQGGNTIYF. The CDR3 region has the DNA TGTGCCAGCAGTTACTCCCCGGGACAGGGGGGAAACACCATATATTTT. V and J are TRBV6-5 and TRBJ1-3, with TRBD1 matching over 10 bases. Trimming removed 0 bases from V and 4 bases from J; junction bases left unmatched: 3. The CDR3 is 16 amino acids. Germline CDR1 and CDR2: MNHEY and SVGAGI.

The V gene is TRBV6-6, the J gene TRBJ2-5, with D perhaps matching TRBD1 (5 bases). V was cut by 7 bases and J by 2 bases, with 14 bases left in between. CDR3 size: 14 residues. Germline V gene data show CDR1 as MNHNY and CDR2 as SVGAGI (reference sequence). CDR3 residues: CASNGQGWQETQYF. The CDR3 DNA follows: TGTGCCAGCAACGGCCAGGGATGGCAAGAGACCCAGTACTTC.

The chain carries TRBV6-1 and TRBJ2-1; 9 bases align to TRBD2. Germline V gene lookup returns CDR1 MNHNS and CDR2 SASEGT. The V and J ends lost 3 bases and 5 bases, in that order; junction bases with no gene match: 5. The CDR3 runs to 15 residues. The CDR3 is CASSDWERGDNEQFF. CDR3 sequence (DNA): TGTGCCAGCAGTGATTGGGAGCGGGGGGACAATGAGCAGTTCTTC.